This record looks at one T cell receptor beta chain sequence and its context. Its antigen is not known. This sample is drawn from a study of cytomegalovirus exposure and HLA in healthy donors. Findings and limits, study-wide: Across donors, sequencing depth was assumed by presence/absence analyses to be roughly uniform. A few V segments could not be told apart, such as TRBV6-2 and TRBV6-3, and were left out. The study put some 150 TCR beta chains on its list as cytomegalovirus-associated. The availability of immune exposure information extended only to CMV serostatus.

This PCR relied on a set of 60 Vbeta primers and 13 Jbeta primers. Using immunoSEQ multiplex PCR, the repertoire was profiled, and TCRdb retains in-frame clones only, with some absent. The sample has fewer than 250,000 clones; roughly 80% are singletons. The CDR3 is 13 amino acids. Germline assignment: CDR1 SEHNR and CDR2 FQNEAQ (reference sequence). V was trimmed by 3 bases and J by 6 bases, leaving 9 bases between them. The source of this sequence is a girl between 2 and 10 years old in good health and CMV-seronegative. What was sequenced was PBMCs. J is TRBJ2-1 and V is TRBV7-9; weak D call: TRBD2 (5 bases). CDR3 sequence (DNA): TGTGCCAGCAGCTTCGGAGGAGGCAATGAGCAGTTCTTC. It yields the protein CASSFGGGNEQFF.